The entry that follows covers one T cell receptor (beta chain) sequence. This sample is part of a study of blood T cell repertoires in COVID-19. Turning to the study itself: Nucleic acid was either cDNA or gDNA, and it came from T cells, B-cell-depleted T cells, or PBMCs.

In germline, CDR1 is LNHDA, CDR2 SQIVND (reference sequence). The CDR3 loop spans 15 amino acids. With V trimmed by 5 bases and J by 6 bases, 11 bases remained unmatched. Clones were read by immunoSEQ multiplex PCR, and TCRdb kept only the in-frame ones, dropping some. The sample shows 40,000 to 50,000 clones, around 81% of them seen only once. This sequence originates from a woman at least 80 years old with acute or convalescent COVID-19. This sequence joins TRBV19 and TRBJ2-7, with 9 nucleotides matching TRBD1. Sequenced: peripheral blood. Here the CDR3 reads CASSLIPGQGAEQYF. The DNA for the CDR3 is TGTGCCAGTAGTTTAATACCGGGACAGGGAGCCGAGCAGTACTTC.